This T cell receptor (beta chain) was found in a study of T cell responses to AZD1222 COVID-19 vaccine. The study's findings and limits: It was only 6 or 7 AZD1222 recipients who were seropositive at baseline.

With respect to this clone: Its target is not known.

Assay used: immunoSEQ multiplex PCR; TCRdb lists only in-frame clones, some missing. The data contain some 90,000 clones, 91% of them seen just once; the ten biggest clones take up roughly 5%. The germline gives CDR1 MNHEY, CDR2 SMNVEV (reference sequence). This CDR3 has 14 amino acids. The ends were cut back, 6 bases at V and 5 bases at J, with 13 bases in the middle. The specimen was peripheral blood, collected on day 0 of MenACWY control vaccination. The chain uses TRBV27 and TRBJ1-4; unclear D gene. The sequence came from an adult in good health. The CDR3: CASSLMTQNEKLFF. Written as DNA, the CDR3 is TGTGCCAGCAGCCTCATGACCCAGAATGAAAAACTGTTTTTT.